The 13 T cell receptor beta chains presented below share a single source sample, sequenced in a study of cytomegalovirus exposure and HLA in healthy donors. The PCR employed 60 Vbeta primers together with 13 Jbeta primers. Generated by immunoSEQ multiplex PCR, the TCRdb table keeps only in-frame clones and is missing some. The sample records more than 140,000 clones, over 75% being singletons. Sequenced sample: PBMCs. The receptor set was obtained from a male donor in good health and CMV-seronegative.

The rearrangement uses TRBV9 and TRBJ2-6, with D unresolved. Trimming cost V 0 bases and J 0 bases, with 4 bases left between them. Per the germline V gene, CDR1 is SGDLS and CDR2 is YYNGEE. This CDR3 has 15 residues. The CDR3 sequence is CASSVGSSGANVLTF. The CDR3, as DNA: TGTGCCAGCAGCGTAGGCAGCTCTGGGGCCAACGTCCTGACTTTC.

The chain recombines TRBV5-1 with TRBJ2-2; 10 nucleotides align to TRBD2. Germline V lookup: CDR1 SGHRS, CDR2 YFSETQ. The V and J ends lost 0 bases and 4 bases, in that order; junction bases with no gene match: 6. The CDR3 has 17 residues. The CDR3 sequence is CASSLDLAGAGTGELFF. CDR3 DNA sequence: TGCGCCAGCAGCTTGGATCTAGCGGGAGCAGGCACCGGGGAGCTGTTTTTT.

The table lists this clone with a few counts. The V call is TRBV5-1, the J call TRBJ2-5, with D maybe TRBD1 (5 bases). Trimming left V 0 bases short and J 3 bases short, with 9 bases between. The CDR3 totals 14 residues. From germline, CDR1 is SGHRS and CDR2 YFSETQ. CDR3 sequence: CASSLVPREETQYF. For the CDR3, the DNA is TGCGCCAGCAGCTTGGTCCCCAGGGAAGAGACCCAGTACTTC.

The rearrangement uses TRBV2 and TRBJ2-7, with TRBD2 identical over 16 bases. The V gene end was trimmed by 2 bases and the J gene end by 0 bases; junction bases not matched to a gene: 7. This CDR3 has 19 amino acids. From germline, CDR1 is SNHLY and CDR2 FYNNEI. The CDR3 spells CASSEYGGLAGGISYEQYF. Written as DNA, the CDR3 is TGTGCCAGCAGTGAATATGGGGGACTAGCGGGAGGGATCTCCTACGAGCAGTACTTC.

The chain recombines TRBV19 with TRBJ2-1, with D possibly matching TRBD1 (5 bases). Deletions cut 1 base from V and 15 bases from J, with 19 bases between. Germline-derived CDR1 and CDR2 are LNHDA and SQIVND (reference sequence). This CDR3 spans 14 amino acids. CDR3 sequence: CASSIGRLGRVPFF. CDR3 coding DNA: TGTGCCAGTAGTATAGGACGTTTGGGGCGAGTCCCGTTCTTC.

The CDR3 loop is CAIKPGLASHEQFF. The DNA of the CDR3 is TGTGCCATCAAGCCGGGACTAGCGAGCCATGAGCAGTTCTTC. V usage is TRBV10-3 and J usage is TRBJ2-1; 10 nucleotides align to TRBD2. Trimming took 7 bases from V and 8 from J; bases not matched to a gene: 8. The CDR3 sequence is 14 residues long. Germline loops: CDR1 ENHRY, CDR2 SYGVKD.

The J gene is TRBJ1-5, the V gene TRBV30; D ambiguous. Trimming took 5 bases from V and 2 from J, leaving 10 bases between them. The CDR3 spans 13 residues. Germline V CDR1 and CDR2: GTSNPN, SVGIG (reference sequence). This CDR3 is CAWEGGGNQPQHF. CDR3 in DNA: TGTGCCTGGGAGGGAGGCGGCAATCAGCCCCAGCATTTT.

The chain is built from TRBV14 and TRBJ1-4, with 10 bases aligning to TRBD1. V trimming: 6 bases; J trimming: 1 base; junction bases outside the gene matches: 2. The CDR3 runs 15 residues. Germline V gives CDR1 SGHDN, CDR2 FVKESK. The chain's CDR3 is CASRRTGGTNEKLFF. DNA of the CDR3: TGTGCCAGCAGGCGGACAGGGGGAACTAATGAAAAACTGTTTTTT.

This rearrangement joins TRBV21-1 to TRBJ2-5; TRBD2 is taken as the D call from the table, unchecked against the DNA. TRBV21-1 is described as a pseudogene. This CDR3 comprises 11 residues. In DNA, the CDR3 is TGTGCCAGCAGCATACAAGAGACCCAGTACTTC. Its protein product is CASSIQETQYF.

The CDR3 nucleotides are TGTGCCAGCAGTTTAAATGGCTTAACTAATGAAAAACTGTTTTTT. Translating gives CASSLNGLTNEKLFF. This chain connects TRBV28 to TRBJ1-4; D is ambiguous. Germline lookup yields CDR1 MDHEN and CDR2 SYDVKM. V was pared by 2 bases and J by 1 base, with 8 bases between. The length of the CDR3 is 15 residues.

The sample holds a few counts of this clone. The rearrangement links TRBV12-5 to TRBJ2-5, with 16 nucleotides matching TRBD2. The CDR3 covers 13 residues. Trimming cost V 6 bases and J 9 bases; bases outside gene matches: 1. From germline, CDR1 is LGHNT and CDR2 FRNRAP. CDR3 DNA: TGTGCTAGTGGGGGACTAGCGGGAGGGCCCCAGTACTTC. Translating it yields CASGGLAGGPQYF.

The chain employs TRBV6-5 and TRBJ2-5, with a possible D match to TRBD1 (6 bases). This CDR3 spans 13 amino acids. The germline V gene has CDR1 MNHEY and CDR2 SVGAGI. Deletions cut 6 bases from V and 4 bases from J, with 12 bases between. This CDR3 reads CASSRQARETQYF. In DNA, the CDR3 is TGTGCCAGCAGCCGACAGGCGCGAGAGACCCAGTACTTC.

In its sample, this clone was seen a few times. The CDR3 loop is CASSFDTGGYTF. As DNA, the CDR3 is TGTGCCAGCAGCTTTGACACCGGTGGCTACACCTTC. This sequence joins TRBV7-9 and TRBJ1-2; D is uncertain. Per germline, CDR1 SEHNR and CDR2 FQNEAQ (reference sequence). This CDR3 region has 12 residues. Between the trimmed V and J ends, which lost 3 bases and 7 bases, there was a span of 9 bases.